The entry below gives a single TCR beta chain sequence along with its context. Antigen unknown. The sample belongs to a study of cytomegalovirus exposure and HLA in healthy donors. Turning to the study itself: HLA-typed donors were the source of approximately 88 million unique TCRs, which an early data release held. Study-wide results and limits: An analysis was carried out later, and it reportedly showed fewer N-insertions in an Asian-associated ancestry cluster than the approximately 700-donor mean.

PCR employed 60 Vbeta and 13 Jbeta primers. Libraries were prepared by immunoSEQ multiplex PCR; TCRdb keeps only in-frame clonotypes and omits some of them. The table records 160,000 or so clones, roughly 80% of them present only once. The CDR3 has 14 amino acids. Germline CDR1 and CDR2: SGHVS and FNYEAQ. V gave up 1 base and J gave up 0 bases, with 6 bases separating them. The specimen sequenced was PBMCs. This chain uses TRBV7-6 with TRBJ1-1, with D hard to call. The receptor comes from a middle-aged man in good health and CMV-seropositive. Written as DNA, the CDR3 is TGTGCCAGCAGCTTAGGGGCGATGAACACTGAAGCTTTCTTT. It yields the protein CASSLGAMNTEAFF. Based on the CDR3 plus reference TRBV7-6 and TRBJ1-1, the full variable domain is GAGVSQSPRYKVTKRGQDVALRCDPISGHVSLYWYRQALGQGPEFLTYFNYEAQQDKSGLPNDRFSAERPEGSISTLTIQRTEQRDSAMYRCASSLGAMNTEAFFGQGTRLTVV.